This TCR beta chain was documented in a study of blood T cell repertoires in COVID-19. On the study more broadly: PBMCs, B-cell-depleted T cells, or T cells were the source of the cDNA or gDNA that made up the material.

CDR1 and CDR2 (germline): SQVTM, ANQGSEA. This CDR3 has 14 residues. The trim removed 6 bases at V and 1 base at J, leaving 7 bases unmatched. Profiling relied on immunoSEQ multiplex PCR, and the TCRdb table lists in-frame clones only, not all of them. The repertoire consists of hundreds of thousands of clones, with almost 85% occurring once and the leading ten covering roughly 4.6%. The TCR originated in a man aged 45-65 years with active or convalescent COVID-19. Sequenced sample: peripheral blood. The chain recombines TRBV29-1 with TRBJ1-1; the match to TRBD1 covers 8 bases. The CDR3 loop reads CSVQGAMRNTEAFF. The CDR3 DNA reads TGCAGCGTGCAGGGGGCTATGAGGAACACTGAAGCTTTCTTT.